This entry lists 5 T cell receptor beta chains sequenced from one sample in a study of blood T cell repertoires in COVID-19. Clones were read by immunoSEQ multiplex PCR, and TCRdb kept only the in-frame ones, dropping some. The data hold 85,000 to 90,000 clones, with about 89% observed a single time. The material sequenced was peripheral blood. The receptors originated from a human donor in a cohort sampled during active COVID-19.

Points on this clone: The sample carries other DNA sequences with the same CDR3. The V and J genes are TRBV18 and TRBJ1-5; 12 positions agree with TRBD1. Germline values: CDR1 KGHSH, CDR2 LQKENI. The V segment lost 3 bases and the J segment 2 bases; nucleotides outside the gene matches: 5. This CDR3 comprises 17 residues. The CDR3 protein is CASSPGQGAWGNQPQHF. CDR3 in DNA: TGTGCCAGCTCACCGGGACAGGGGGCTTGGGGCAATCAGCCCCAGCATTTT.

This chain joins TRBV6-2 or TRBV6-3 and TRBJ2-1; D remains ambiguous. CDR3 length equals 12 residues. Trimming cost V 5 bases and J 4 bases, with 6 bases left between them. Per the germline V gene, CDR1 is MNHEY and CDR2 is SVGEGT. The CDR3 sequence is CASSQTYNEQFF. The DNA of the CDR3 is TGTGCCAGCAGTCAGACTTACAATGAGCAGTTCTTC.

J is TRBJ1-3 and V is TRBV6-5; D remains ambiguous. The V gene lost 8 bases and the J gene lost 6 bases, with 8 bases spanning the gap. CDR1 is MNHEY and CDR2 is SVGAGI in the germline V gene. The length of the CDR3 is 11 residues. CDR3 sequence reads: CASGGENTIYF. In DNA form, the CDR3 reads TGTGCCAGCGGCGGGGAAAACACCATATATTTT.

J is TRBJ2-3 and V is TRBV19, with 12 bases fitting TRBD2. CDR1 is LNHDA, CDR2 SQIVND, per germline (reference sequence). V lost 4 bases to trimming and J lost 5 bases; unmatched junction nucleotides: 7. This CDR3 is 16 amino acids long. The CDR3 protein is CASSTLAGGQKDTQYF. The DNA of the CDR3 is TGTGCCAGTAGTACCCTAGCGGGAGGGCAGAAAGATACGCAGTATTTT. The full variable domain, rest sourced from reference TRBV19 and TRBJ2-3, is DGGITQSPKYLFRKEGQNVTLSCEQNLNHDAMYWYRQDPGQGLRLIYYSQIVNDFQKGDIAEGYSVSREKKESFPLTVTSAQKNPTAFYLCASSTLAGGQKDTQYFGPGTRLTVL.

The V call is TRBV19, the J call TRBJ1-2; D ambiguous. Germline V gene data show CDR1 as LNHDA and CDR2 as SQIVND (reference sequence). V gave up 3 bases and J gave up 2 bases, with 4 bases separating them. The CDR3 totals 12 residues. The CDR3 sequence: CASSISNYGYTF. The CDR3 DNA follows: TGTGCCAGTAGTATCTCCAACTATGGCTACACCTTC. Variable domain in full (rest from reference TRBV19 and TRBJ1-2): DGGITQSPKYLFRKEGQNVTLSCEQNLNHDAMYWYRQDPGQGLRLIYYSQIVNDFQKGDIAEGYSVSREKKESFPLTVTSAQKNPTAFYLCASSISNYGYTFGSGTRLTVV.